This T cell receptor beta chain was sequenced during a study of T cells in women clearing cervical HPV infection (dated by TCRdb to the late 2010s). Regarding the complete study: Cases were about two dozen women with histologically confirmed HPV16-related CIN3 or worse, including a couple of invasive cancers. Median age was about 30 years in cases versus 37 to 40 in controls, and baseline characteristics did not differ significantly. In the parent cohort, fewer than 13,000 women aged 18 or older were enrolled in Guanacaste, Costa Rica, during about 1993 to 1994 and were followed for seven years. HLA typing was available for only a few women, so HLA type could not be excluded as a confounder. Quality controls consisted of five blinded duplicates per group, for a total of roughly 60 samples made up of about 50 participants and around ten replicates. The exploratory proof-of-principle case-control study was nested within the Guanacaste HPV Natural History Study in Costa Rica and compared TCR repertoires across cervical HPV16 outcomes. The approximately 25 controls were women who cleared a single incident HPV16 infection within 12 months without developing precancer or cancer. Blood from cases was collected at the visit at which the lesion was first identified, whereas blood from controls was collected once infection was no longer detected. Among cases, blood sampling came a median of roughly 150 days after lesion detection, with an interquartile range of about 80 to 210 days. Cases and controls were matched on age within five years and on year of sample collection. Beyond this particular receptor, the publication reports: T-cell numbers per sample were unknown, so richness differences could reflect varying T-cell content rather than repertoire biology. The cross-sectional design could not show whether the associations came before the infection or were a result of it, and neither effector/memory subsets nor HPV-specific T cells were isolated. Random forest classifiers combining richness and V gene abundances distinguished cases from controls with an estimated AUC of approximately 0.83. Across sequencing depths, CIN3+ cases showed significantly higher TCR repertoire richness than controls, but evenness did not differ between the groups.

Points on this clone: The antigen this receptor binds is unknown.

Every participant had a single incident cervical HPV16 infection, and prevalent HPV16 infections were excluded. Cervical HPV DNA was detected by MY09/MY11 PCR and genotyped by dot-blot hybridization. Around 15 mL of heparinized blood was centrifuged, after which the buffy coat was aliquoted, frozen at -30 degrees C, and then stored at -80 degrees C. Genomic DNA was extracted from buffy coat specimens using QIAGEN kits. Using the immunoSEQ assay, multiplex PCR amplified TCR beta CDR3 regions from an average of 1200 ng of genomic DNA per sample. To correct primer bias, the assay used a complete synthetic TCR repertoire to set an amplification baseline. The amplicons were sequenced on the Illumina platform. The published analysis was carried out like this. Sequence errors were corrected by clustering with frequency ratios and a modified nearest-neighbor algorithm, and the sequences were then analyzed in the immunoSEQ Analyzer using IMGT gene definitions. At each rarefaction depth, TCR richness and evenness were averaged across 20 rarefaction repeats, and samples with fewer sequences than that depth were excluded. Wilcoxon rank sum tests with FDR correction were used to compare relative abundances of V, D and J genes between the groups. An intraclass correlation of 90% to 97% for TCR richness and an average of around 71% across 66 gene segments were obtained from the blinded duplicates. The source is immuneACCESS, and TCRdb retained only in-frame sequences with V and J called. Part of the clones is not carried over; for the studies checked, unresolved V genes explain less than half of this, and the remainder is unexplained. The V and J calls and the clone size are those of that table, but D and trimming were determined from the DNA. The table for this sample shows roughly 20,000 clones. Of the sample, about 5.2% is held by the ten largest clones.

This sequence originates from a woman aged 18 to 75 with a cervical HPV16 infection that either progressed to CIN3+ or cleared (not recorded which). Material for sequencing was blood buffy coat.

The CDR3 corresponds to CASSLLGSTDTQYF. CDR3 DNA, as far as it was read: TGTGCCAGCAGCTTATTGGGCAGCACAGATACG. Recombination linked TRBV7-3 to TRBJ2-3; a confident D gene designation cannot be given. The CDR3 is cut off 3 residues early in the read; its end comes from the germline J gene. CDR1 SGHTA and CDR2 FQGTGA were looked up in the germline V gene. Spanning cysteine to phenylalanine, the CDR3 consists of 14 amino acids. The CDR3 was read in part: 33 bases, with the frame set at base 1. The trim is 2 bases for V and 0 bases for J, with a gap of 6 bases between the germline ends.